The 27 T cell receptor beta chains presented below share a single source sample, sequenced in a study of blood T cell repertoires in COVID-19. TCRdb's copy holds only in-frame clones and misses some; the assay was immunoSEQ multiplex PCR. The sample lists over 50,000 clones, 70% to 90% seen once, with less than 3.5% in the top ten. The sample consisted of peripheral blood. The receptors derive from a man older than 75 with acute or convalescent COVID-19.

The chain combines TRBV6-1 with TRBJ1-5; D unclear. The V end was cut by 0 bases, the J end by 3 bases, with 12 bases between. The CDR3 spans 16 residues. In germline, CDR1 is MNHNS, CDR2 SASEGT. The DNA for the CDR3 is TGTGCCAGCAGTGAAGCTCGTCGACACTTCAATCAGCCCCAGCATTTT. Translating gives CASSEARRHFNQPQHF.

This chain connects TRBV6-2 or TRBV6-3 to TRBJ2-1, with 8 bases aligning to TRBD2. J gave up 13 bases and V 4 bases, and 9 bases lay outside the gene matches. Germline lookup yields CDR1 MNHEY and CDR2 SVGEGT. The length of the CDR3 is 13 residues. Here the CDR3 reads CASSSFGGARQFF. CDR3 sequence (DNA): TGTGCCAGCAGTTCGTTCGGGGGGGCCCGTCAGTTCTTC.

DNA of the CDR3: TGTGCCAGCAGCTACCTAGCGGGGGGGCCGGGTAGTAAAGATACGCAGTATTTT. It encodes CASSYLAGGPGSKDTQYF. The V call is TRBV7-8, the J call TRBJ2-3; 12 bases agree with TRBD2. The CDR3 has 18 amino acids. The germline CDR1 and CDR2 sequences are SGHVS and FQNEAQ. V was clipped by 4 bases and J by 5 bases; unmatched bases: 13.

The V and J genes are TRBV10-1 and TRBJ2-1; D uncertain. There are 14 residues in the CDR3. V was trimmed by 3 bases and J by 4 bases, leaving 10 bases between them. Germline CDR1 is WNHNN and CDR2 is SYGVQD (reference sequence). The CDR3 DNA follows: TGCGCCAGCAGTGACCCCCCCCTATACAATGAGCAGTTCTTC. This sequence encodes CASSDPPLYNEQFF.

The chain combines TRBV7-8 with TRBJ1-3; D is uncertain. The CDR3 spans 14 residues. Per germline, CDR1 SGHVS and CDR2 FQNEAQ. The V end lost 5 bases, the J end lost 1 base, and 9 bases lay between the germline ends. The CDR3: CASSPARSGNTIYF. CDR3 coding DNA: TGTGCCAGCAGCCCCGCGAGGTCTGGAAACACCATATATTTT.

This chain connects TRBV5-5 to TRBJ1-2, with 7 bases lining up with TRBD1. This CDR3 has 14 residues. CDR1 and CDR2 from the germline V gene are SGHKS and YYEKEE (reference sequence). J was trimmed by 8 bases and V by 2 bases; bases with no gene match: 9. The CDR3 here is CASSLIQTGSGYTF. Here the CDR3 DNA reads TGTGCCAGCAGCTTAATTCAGACAGGGAGCGGCTACACCTTC.

V is TRBV5-6 and J is TRBJ2-2, with a possible D match to TRBD2 (5 bases). Trimming pared 1 base from V and 6 bases from J, leaving 16 bases between. This CDR3 has 16 amino acids. CDR1 is SGHDT and CDR2 is YYEEEE in the germline V gene. DNA for the CDR3: TGTGCCAGCAGCTTGCTCCGGGGATTGAGGGCCGGGGAGCTGTTTTTT. As protein: CASSLLRGLRAGELFF.

V and J are TRBV4-3 and TRBJ2-7, with D possibly being TRBD2 (5 bases). Germline V gene data show CDR1 as LGHNA and CDR2 as YSLEER. Trimming left V 0 bases short and J 2 bases short, with 11 bases between. There are 15 residues in the CDR3. The CDR3: CASSQDPSGTYEQYF. Written as DNA, the CDR3 is TGCGCCAGCAGCCAAGATCCCAGCGGAACCTACGAGCAGTACTTC.

The chain carries TRBV3-1 (or the pseudogene TRBV3-2) and TRBJ2-7, with 9 bases identical to TRBD1. The CDR3 is 13 amino acids. Trimming cost V 8 bases and J 7 bases; bases outside gene matches: 9. Germline CDR1 and CDR2: LGHDT and YNNKEL (reference sequence). CDR3 in amino acids: CASGIGQGREQYF. DNA of the CDR3: TGTGCCAGCGGGATCGGACAGGGGAGAGAGCAGTACTTC.

The chain combines TRBV9 with TRBJ2-7; a possible D gene is TRBD2 (6 bases). CDR1 is SGDLS and CDR2 is YYNGEE in the germline V gene. Trimming removed 4 bases at V and 2 bases at J, with 19 bases between. The CDR3 runs 16 residues. The CDR3 reads CASSPRDFQKAYEQYF. CDR3 sequence (DNA): TGTGCCAGCAGCCCCCGGGACTTCCAGAAAGCCTACGAGCAGTACTTC.

The V and J genes are TRBV18 and TRBJ2-1; D might be TRBD2 (7 bases). The CDR3 is made up of 15 amino acids. Germline V gene lookup returns CDR1 KGHSH and CDR2 LQKENI. V lost 3 bases to trimming and J lost 7 bases, with 16 bases between them. The CDR3 spells CASSPGGPGWNEQFF. The CDR3 DNA reads TGTGCCAGCTCACCCGGGGGGCCGGGTTGGAATGAGCAGTTCTTC. The variable domain in full, with the rest retrieved from reference TRBV18 and TRBJ2-1, is NAGVMQNPRHLVRRRGQEARLRCSPMKGHSHVYWYRQLPEEGLKFMVYLQKENIIDESGMPKERFSAEFPKEGPSILRIQQVVRGDSAAYFCASSPGGPGWNEQFFGPGTRLTVL.

The V and J genes are TRBV7-9 and TRBJ1-2; D possibly corresponds to TRBD1 (6 bases). V was pared by 1 base and J by 6 bases, with 9 bases between. Germline V CDR1 and CDR2: SEHNR, FQNEAQ (reference sequence). The CDR3 consists of 13 residues. CDR3 DNA sequence: TGTGCCAGCAGCTTAGTGGCAGGGGATGGCTACACCTTC. It encodes CASSLVAGDGYTF.

J is TRBJ2-3 and V is TRBV11-2, with 14 bases identical to TRBD2. Germline CDR1 and CDR2: SGHAT and FQNNGV. The CDR3 has 16 residues. The junction had 4 bases not matched to a gene; V was cut back by 5 bases and J by 3 bases. The CDR3 DNA reads TGTGCCAGCAGCCTCCGACTAGCGGGAGGGACAGATACGCAGTATTTT. Translation: CASSLRLAGGTDTQYF. The variable domain in full, with the rest retrieved from reference TRBV11-2 and TRBJ2-3, is EAGVAQSPRYKIIEKRQSVAFWCNPISGHATLYWYQQILGQGPKLLIQFQNNGVVDDSQLPKDRFSAERLKGVDSTLKIQPAKLEDSAVYLCASSLRLAGGTDTQYFGPGTRLTVL.

This chain uses TRBV19 with TRBJ1-5; 8 positions agree with TRBD1. CDR1 and CDR2 from the germline V gene are LNHDA and SQIVND (reference sequence). This CDR3 spans 18 amino acids. J gave up 2 bases and V 6 bases, and 15 bases lay outside the gene matches. CDR3 nucleotides: TGTGCCAGTAGCCTATACACATGGACAGGGTTGGGCAATCAGCCCCAGCATTTT. Translated: CASSLYTWTGLGNQPQHF.

The V call is TRBV19, the J call TRBJ1-4, with D tentatively TRBD1 (6 bases). With 3 bases removed from V and 2 bases from J, the gap between germline ends came to 10 bases. Germline values: CDR1 LNHDA, CDR2 SQIVND (reference sequence). The CDR3 contains 15 residues. The CDR3 region has the DNA TGTGCCAGTAGTATCCAGGGGTGGACTAATGAAAAACTGTTTTTT. It translates to CASSIQGWTNEKLFF.

The chain uses TRBV2 and TRBJ1-1; D possibly corresponds to TRBD1 (5 bases). The length of the CDR3 is 15 residues. Trimming pared 7 bases from V and 4 bases from J, leaving 19 bases between. The V gene's germline CDR1 is SNHLY and CDR2 FYNNEI. Here the CDR3 reads CASKPTGLRGTEAFF. The CDR3, as DNA: TGTGCCAGCAAACCCACGGGACTTCGTGGCACTGAAGCTTTCTTT.

The rearrangement links TRBV6-1 to TRBJ2-3; a weak D match, TRBD1 (5 bases). V was clipped by 1 base and J by 1 base, with 9 bases between them. This CDR3 is 15 amino acids long. Germline V lookup: CDR1 MNHNS, CDR2 SASEGT. The CDR3 loop reads CASSEVGRGTDTQYF. CDR3 in DNA: TGTGCCAGCAGTGAAGTTGGCAGGGGCACAGATACGCAGTATTTT.

V and J are TRBV3-1 (or the pseudogene TRBV3-2) and TRBJ1-1, with 8 positions matching TRBD1. Germline CDR1 is LGHDT and CDR2 is YNNKEL (reference sequence). Trimming removed 5 bases from V and 6 bases from J; junction bases left unmatched: 8. This CDR3 has 14 residues. The CDR3 sequence is CASSVRGRWAEAFF. The CDR3 nucleotides are TGTGCCAGCAGCGTCAGGGGGCGTTGGGCTGAAGCTTTCTTT.

There are a few counts of this clone. The chain combines TRBV28 with TRBJ2-2; D may be TRBD2 (5 bases). Trimming took off 3 bases at V and 1 base at J, with 6 bases between the two ends. This CDR3 region has 14 residues. The germline V gene encodes CDR1 MDHEN and CDR2 SYDVKM. CDR3 loop: CASSFAGNTGELFF. The DNA for the CDR3 is TGTGCCAGCAGTTTTGCGGGGAACACCGGGGAGCTGTTTTTT.

This clone has ten or more counts. The gene calls are TRBV5-4 and TRBJ1-1; TRBD1 might be the D (6 bases). The CDR3 sequence is 15 residues long. Between the trimmed V and J ends, which lost 5 bases and 5 bases, there was a span of 19 bases. Germline CDR1 is SGHNT and CDR2 is YYREEE (reference sequence). The CDR3 DNA sequence: TGTGCCAGCAGTCCCCCTTTGGGAGGGACAACTGAAGCTTTCTTT. Its translation: CASSPPLGGTTEAFF.

The rearrangement links TRBV25-1 to TRBJ2-1, with a tentative D call TRBD1 (8 bases). Trimming pared 4 bases from V and 1 base from J, leaving 11 bases between. CDR1 is MGHDK and CDR2 is SYGVNS in the germline V gene. The length of the CDR3 is 15 residues. The CDR3 here is CASSAQGGSYNEQFF. CDR3 DNA sequence: TGTGCCAGCAGTGCACAGGGGGGGTCCTACAATGAGCAGTTCTTC.

This clone was seen just once. The chain combines TRBV4-3 with TRBJ2-7, with TRBD2 identical over 7 bases. V trimming: 4 bases; J trimming: 3 bases; junction bases outside the gene matches: 6. CDR3 length equals 14 residues. The germline CDR1 and CDR2 sequences are LGHNA and YSLEER. CDR3 bases: TGCGCCAGCAGCCCGCTAGCGGATCTCTACGAGCAGTACTTC. Translation: CASSPLADLYEQYF.

This rearrangement joins TRBV7-2 to TRBJ1-5; maybe TRBD1 (6 bases). Trimming shortened V by 1 base and J by 3 bases, and 16 bases separated the two germline ends. The CDR3 runs 17 residues. Germline V lookup: CDR1 SGHTA, CDR2 FQGNSA. The CDR3 reads CASSLVGTGQTNQPQHF. DNA for the CDR3: TGTGCCAGCAGCTTAGTTGGTACAGGGCAAACCAATCAGCCCCAGCATTTT.

The count of this clone is one. The CDR3 sequence is CAWGTGELRGNTIYF. DNA for the CDR3: TGTGCCTGGGGGACAGGAGAATTGCGGGGAAACACCATATATTTT. The chain recombines TRBV30 with TRBJ1-3, with 8 bases lining up with TRBD1. The CDR3 contains 15 residues. The J segment lost 4 bases and the V segment lost 5 bases, leaving 10 bases of the junction unmatched. The germline gives CDR1 GTSNPN, CDR2 SVGIG (reference sequence).

This rearrangement joins TRBV19 to TRBJ1-6; D may be TRBD1 (6 bases). Germline-derived CDR1 and CDR2 are LNHDA and SQIVND (reference sequence). There are 12 residues in the CDR3. The ends were cut back, 10 bases at V and 7 bases at J, with 11 bases in the middle. The CDR3 coding sequence is TGTGCCACCCAACAGGGAAATTCACCCCTCCACTTT. Translated, it gives CATQQGNSPLHF. Looking up the rest from reference TRBV19 and TRBJ1-6 gives the full variable domain: DGGITQSPKYLFRKEGQNVTLSCEQNLNHDAMYWYRQDPGQGLRLIYYSQIVNDFQKGDIAEGYSVSREKKESFPLTVTSAQKNPTAFYLCATQQGNSPLHFGNGTRLTVT.

The table lists this clone with a count of one. The chain employs TRBV7-6 and TRBJ2-2, with D perhaps TRBD1 (6 bases). Germline lookup yields CDR1 SGHVS and CDR2 FNYEAQ. Trimming removed 5 bases from V and 0 bases from J, with 10 bases in between. The CDR3 is 15 residues long. CDR3 protein: CASSTGTPNTGELFF. DNA of the CDR3: TGTGCCAGCAGCACCGGGACACCGAACACCGGGGAGCTGTTTTTT.

The chain carries TRBV6-6 and TRBJ1-5; TRBD1 matches 9 bases. The V gene end was trimmed by 7 bases and the J gene end by 5 bases; junction bases not matched to a gene: 6. Germline CDR1 and CDR2: MNHNY and SVGAGI (reference sequence). This CDR3 is 14 amino acids long. This CDR3 reads CASNRDRADQPQHF. As DNA, the CDR3 is TGTGCCAGCAATAGGGACAGGGCGGATCAGCCCCAGCATTTT.